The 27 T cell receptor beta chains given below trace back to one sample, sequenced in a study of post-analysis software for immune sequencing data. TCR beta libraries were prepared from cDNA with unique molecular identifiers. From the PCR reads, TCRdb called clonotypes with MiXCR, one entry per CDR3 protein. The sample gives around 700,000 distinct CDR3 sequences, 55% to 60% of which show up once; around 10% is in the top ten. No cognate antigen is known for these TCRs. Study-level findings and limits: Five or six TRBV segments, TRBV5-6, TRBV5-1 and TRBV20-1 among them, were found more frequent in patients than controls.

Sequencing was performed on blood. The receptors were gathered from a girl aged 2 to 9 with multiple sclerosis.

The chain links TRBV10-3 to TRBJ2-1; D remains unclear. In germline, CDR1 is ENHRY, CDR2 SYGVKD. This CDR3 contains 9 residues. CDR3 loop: CVPRGVQFF. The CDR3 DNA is TGTGTACCCCGAGGAGTGCAGTTCTTC.

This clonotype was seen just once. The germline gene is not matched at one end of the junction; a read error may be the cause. Here the CDR3 reads CVSSFRRDGQFF. The CDR3 DNA sequence: TGTGTCAGCAGCTTTCGCAGGGATGGGCAGTTCTTC. This rearrangement joins TRBV5-4 to TRBJ2-1; perhaps TRBD1 as D (5 bases). The CDR3 consists of 12 residues. Germline CDR1 reads SGHNT; CDR2 reads YYREEE (reference sequence).

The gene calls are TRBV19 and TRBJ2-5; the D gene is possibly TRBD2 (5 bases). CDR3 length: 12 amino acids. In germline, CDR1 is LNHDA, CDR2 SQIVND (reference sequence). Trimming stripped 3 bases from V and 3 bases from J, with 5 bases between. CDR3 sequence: CASSMREETQYF. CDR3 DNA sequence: TGTGCCAGTAGTATGAGGGAAGAGACCCAGTACTTC.

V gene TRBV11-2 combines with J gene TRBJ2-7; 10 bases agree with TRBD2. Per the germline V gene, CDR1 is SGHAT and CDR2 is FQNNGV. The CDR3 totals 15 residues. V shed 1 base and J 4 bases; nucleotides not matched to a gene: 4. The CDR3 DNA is TGTGCCAGCAGCTTAGTTCTAGCGGGAGTTTACGAGCAGTACTTC. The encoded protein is CASSLVLAGVYEQYF.

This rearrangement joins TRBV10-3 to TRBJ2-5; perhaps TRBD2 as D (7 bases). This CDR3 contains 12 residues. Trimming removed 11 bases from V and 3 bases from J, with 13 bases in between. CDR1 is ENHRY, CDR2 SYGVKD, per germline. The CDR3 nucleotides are TGTGCCGCCCGGGGGGCGAAAGAGACCCAGTACTTC. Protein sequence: CAARGAKETQYF.

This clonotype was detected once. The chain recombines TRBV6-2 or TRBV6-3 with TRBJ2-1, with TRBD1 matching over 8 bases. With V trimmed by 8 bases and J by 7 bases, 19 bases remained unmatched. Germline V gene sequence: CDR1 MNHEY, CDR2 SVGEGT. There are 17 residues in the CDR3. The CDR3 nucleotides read TGTGCCAGCTGGGGACAGGATGTTTTTTGGGCTCGGAATGAGCAGTTCTTC. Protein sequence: CASWGQDVFWARNEQFF.

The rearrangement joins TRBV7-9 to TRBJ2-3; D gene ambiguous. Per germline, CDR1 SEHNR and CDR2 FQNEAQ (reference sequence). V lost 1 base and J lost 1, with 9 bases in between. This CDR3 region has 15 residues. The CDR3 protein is CASSLVQIGTDTQYF. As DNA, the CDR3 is TGTGCCAGCAGCTTAGTCCAGATTGGCACAGATACGCAGTATTTT.

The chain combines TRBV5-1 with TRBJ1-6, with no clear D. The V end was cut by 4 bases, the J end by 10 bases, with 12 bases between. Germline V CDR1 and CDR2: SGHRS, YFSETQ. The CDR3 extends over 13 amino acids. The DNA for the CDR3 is TGCGCCAGCAGCCCGGAGGTGGGATCACCCCTCCACTTT. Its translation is CASSPEVGSPLHF.

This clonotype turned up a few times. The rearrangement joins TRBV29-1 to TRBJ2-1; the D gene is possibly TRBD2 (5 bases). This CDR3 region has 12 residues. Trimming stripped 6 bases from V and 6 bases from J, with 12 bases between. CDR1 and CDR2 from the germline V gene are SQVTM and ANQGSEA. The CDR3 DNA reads TGCAGCGTCGGACTTCCCGGCAATGAGCAGTTCTTC. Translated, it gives CSVGLPGNEQFF.

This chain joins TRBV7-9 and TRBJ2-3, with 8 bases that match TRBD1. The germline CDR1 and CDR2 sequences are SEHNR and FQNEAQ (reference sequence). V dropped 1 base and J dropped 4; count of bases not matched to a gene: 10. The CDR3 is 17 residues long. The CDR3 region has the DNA TGTGCCAGCAGCTTAGTTATGCGGACAGGGACGGCAGATACGCAGTATTTT. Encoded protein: CASSLVMRTGTADTQYF.

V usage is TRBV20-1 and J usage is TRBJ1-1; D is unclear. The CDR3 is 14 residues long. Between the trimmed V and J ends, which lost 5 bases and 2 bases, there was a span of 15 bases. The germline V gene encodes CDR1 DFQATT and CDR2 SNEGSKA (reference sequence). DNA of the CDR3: TGCAGTGCTCCCCAGACAAGACAAAACACTGAAGCTTTCTTT. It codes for CSAPQTRQNTEAFF.

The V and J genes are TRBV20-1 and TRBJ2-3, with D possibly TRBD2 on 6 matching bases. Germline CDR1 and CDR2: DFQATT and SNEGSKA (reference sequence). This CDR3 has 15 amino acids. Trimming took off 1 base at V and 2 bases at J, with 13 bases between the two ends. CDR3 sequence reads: CSARGRWGVTDTQYF. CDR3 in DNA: TGCAGTGCTAGAGGACGGTGGGGGGTCACAGATACGCAGTATTTT.

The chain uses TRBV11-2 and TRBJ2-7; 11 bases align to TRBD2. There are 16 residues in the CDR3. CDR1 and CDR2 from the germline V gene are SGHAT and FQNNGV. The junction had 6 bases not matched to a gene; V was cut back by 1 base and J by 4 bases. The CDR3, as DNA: TGTGCCAGCAGCTTAGTTATGCTAGCGGGAGGATACGAGCAGTACTTC. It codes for CASSLVMLAGGYEQYF.

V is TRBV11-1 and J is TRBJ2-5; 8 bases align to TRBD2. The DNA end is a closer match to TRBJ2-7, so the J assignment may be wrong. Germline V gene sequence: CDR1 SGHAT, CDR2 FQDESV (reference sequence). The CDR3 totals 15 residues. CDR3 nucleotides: TGTGCCAGCAGCTTAAGTCGGGAGGGCCAGGACGAGCAGTACTTC. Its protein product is CASSLSREGQDEQYF.

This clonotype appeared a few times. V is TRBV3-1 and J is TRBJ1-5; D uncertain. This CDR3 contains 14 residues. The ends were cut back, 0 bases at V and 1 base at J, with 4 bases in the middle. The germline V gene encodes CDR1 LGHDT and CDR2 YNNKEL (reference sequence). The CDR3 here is CASSQEISNQPQHF. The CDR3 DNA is TGTGCCAGCAGCCAAGAGATCAGCAATCAGCCCCAGCATTTT. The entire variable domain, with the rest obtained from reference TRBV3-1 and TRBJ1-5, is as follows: DTAVSQTPKYLVTQMGNDKSIKCEQNLGHDTMYWYKQDSKKFLKIMFSYNNKELIINETVPNRFSPKSPDKAHLNLHINSLELGDSAVYFCASSQEISNQPQHFGDGTRLSIL.

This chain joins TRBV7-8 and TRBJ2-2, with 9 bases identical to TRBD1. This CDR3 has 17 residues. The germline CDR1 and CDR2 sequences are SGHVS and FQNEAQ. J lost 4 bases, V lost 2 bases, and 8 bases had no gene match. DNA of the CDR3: TGTGCCAGCAGCTTAAGGGGGGGACAGGGTGTCACCGGGGAGCTGTTTTTT. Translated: CASSLRGGQGVTGELFF.

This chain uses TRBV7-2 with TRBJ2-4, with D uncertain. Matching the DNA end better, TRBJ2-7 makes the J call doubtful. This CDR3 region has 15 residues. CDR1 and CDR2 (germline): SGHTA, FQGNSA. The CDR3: CASSPDPGTAYEQYF. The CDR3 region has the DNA TGTGCCAGCAGCCCAGACCCAGGCACAGCCTACGAGCAGTACTTC.

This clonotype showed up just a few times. The CDR3 reads CASSSFSGESGQETQYF. The CDR3 region has the DNA TGTGCCAGCAGCTCATTCTCCGGGGAGAGCGGGCAAGAGACCCAGTACTTC. The rearrangement uses TRBV6-6 and TRBJ2-5, with D perhaps matching TRBD2 (6 bases). The CDR3 contains 17 residues. V lost 6 bases to trimming and J lost 2 bases, with 22 bases between them. Germline V lookup: CDR1 MNHNY, CDR2 SVGAGI (reference sequence).

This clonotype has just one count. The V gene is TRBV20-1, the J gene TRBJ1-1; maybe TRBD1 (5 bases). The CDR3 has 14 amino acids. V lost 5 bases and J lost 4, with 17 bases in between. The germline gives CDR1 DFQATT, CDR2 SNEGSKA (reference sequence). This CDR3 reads CSAGTGLSGTEAFF. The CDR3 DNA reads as TGCAGTGCTGGAACAGGTTTATCGGGCACTGAAGCTTTCTTT.

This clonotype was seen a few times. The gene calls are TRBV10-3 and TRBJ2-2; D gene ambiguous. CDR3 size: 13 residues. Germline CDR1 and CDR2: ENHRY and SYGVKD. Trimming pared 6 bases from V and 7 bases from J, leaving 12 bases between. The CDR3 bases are TGTGCCATCAGGAATAATAGGAACGGGGAGCTGTTTTTT. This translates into CAIRNNRNGELFF.

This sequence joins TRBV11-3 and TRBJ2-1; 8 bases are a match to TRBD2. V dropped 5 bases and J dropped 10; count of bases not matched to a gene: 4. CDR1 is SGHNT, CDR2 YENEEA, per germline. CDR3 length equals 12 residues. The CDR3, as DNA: TGTGCCAGCAGCCTACTAGCGGCGGAGCAGTTCTTC. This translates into CASSLLAAEQFF.

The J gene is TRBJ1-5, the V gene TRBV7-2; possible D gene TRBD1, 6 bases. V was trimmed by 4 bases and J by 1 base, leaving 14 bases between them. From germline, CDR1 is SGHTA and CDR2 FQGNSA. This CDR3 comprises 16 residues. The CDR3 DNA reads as TGTGCCAGCAGCTCGGGGGCAGTAATAAGCAATCAGCCCCAGCATTTT. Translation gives CASSSGAVISNQPQHF.

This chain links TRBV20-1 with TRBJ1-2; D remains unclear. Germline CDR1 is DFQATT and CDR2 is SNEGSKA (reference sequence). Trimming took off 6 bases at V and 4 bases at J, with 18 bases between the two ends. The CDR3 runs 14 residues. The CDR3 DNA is TGCAGTGCAATTGGTGACCCGAGGGTCTATGGCTACACCTTC. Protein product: CSAIGDPRVYGYTF.

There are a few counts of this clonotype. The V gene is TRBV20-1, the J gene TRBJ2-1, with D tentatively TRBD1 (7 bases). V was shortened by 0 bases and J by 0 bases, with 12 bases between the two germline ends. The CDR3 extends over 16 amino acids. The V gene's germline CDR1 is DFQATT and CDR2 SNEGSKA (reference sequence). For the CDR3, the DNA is TGCAGTGCTAGAGATCCAGGGGGGCCCTCCTACAATGAGCAGTTCTTC. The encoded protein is CSARDPGGPSYNEQFF.

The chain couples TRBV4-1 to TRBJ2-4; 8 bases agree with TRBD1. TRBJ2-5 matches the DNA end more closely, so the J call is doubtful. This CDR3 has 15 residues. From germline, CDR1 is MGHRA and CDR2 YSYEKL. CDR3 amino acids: CASSQEQGVSATQYF. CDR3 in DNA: TGCGCCAGCAGCCAAGAACAGGGGGTATCTGCGACCCAGTACTTC.

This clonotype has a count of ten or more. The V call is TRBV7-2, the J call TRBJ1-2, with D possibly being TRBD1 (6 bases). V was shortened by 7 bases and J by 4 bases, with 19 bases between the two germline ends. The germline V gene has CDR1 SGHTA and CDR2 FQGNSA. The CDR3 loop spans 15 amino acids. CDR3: CASTLTGAGPYGYTF. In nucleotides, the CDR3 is TGTGCCAGCACCCTCACGGGGGCAGGCCCCTATGGCTACACCTTC.

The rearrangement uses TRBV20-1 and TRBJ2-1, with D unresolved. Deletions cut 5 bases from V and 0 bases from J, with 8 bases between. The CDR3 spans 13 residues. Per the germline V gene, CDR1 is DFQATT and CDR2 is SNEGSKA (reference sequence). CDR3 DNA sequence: TGCAGTGCTCCGAGCAGCTCCTACAATGAGCAGTTCTTC. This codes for CSAPSSSYNEQFF.